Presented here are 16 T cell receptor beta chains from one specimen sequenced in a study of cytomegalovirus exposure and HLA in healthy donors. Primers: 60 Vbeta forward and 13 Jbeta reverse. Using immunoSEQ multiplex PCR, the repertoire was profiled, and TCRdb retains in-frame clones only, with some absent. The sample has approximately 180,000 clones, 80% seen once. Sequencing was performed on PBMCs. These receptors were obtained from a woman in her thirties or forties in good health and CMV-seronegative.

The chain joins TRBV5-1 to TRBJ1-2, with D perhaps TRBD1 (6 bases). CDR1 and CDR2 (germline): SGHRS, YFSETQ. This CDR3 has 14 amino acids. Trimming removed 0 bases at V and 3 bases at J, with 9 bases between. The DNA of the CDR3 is TGCGCCAGCAGCTTGGGGGGGCGCGACTATGGCTACACCTTC. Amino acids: CASSLGGRDYGYTF. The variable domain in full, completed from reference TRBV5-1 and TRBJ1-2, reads KAGVTQTPRYLIKTRGQQVTLSCSPISGHRSVSWYQQTPGQGLQFLFEYFSETQRNKGNFPGRFSGRQFSNSRSEMNVSTLELGDSALYLCASSLGGRDYGYTFGSGTRLTVV.

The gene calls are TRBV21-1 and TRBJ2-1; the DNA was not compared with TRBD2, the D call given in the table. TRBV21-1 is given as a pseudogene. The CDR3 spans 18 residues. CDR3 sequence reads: CASSKVAAGGRKSNEQFF. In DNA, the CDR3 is TGTGCCAGCAGCAAAGTAGCAGCCGGCGGGAGGAAGAGCAATGAGCAGTTCTTC.

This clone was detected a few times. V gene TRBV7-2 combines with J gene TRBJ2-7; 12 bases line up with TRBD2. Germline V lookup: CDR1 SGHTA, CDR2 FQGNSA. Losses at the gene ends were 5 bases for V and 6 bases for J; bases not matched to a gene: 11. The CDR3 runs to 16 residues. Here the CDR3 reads CASSHILAGGPGEQYF. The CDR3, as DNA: TGTGCCAGCAGCCATATACTAGCGGGAGGACCGGGCGAGCAGTACTTC.

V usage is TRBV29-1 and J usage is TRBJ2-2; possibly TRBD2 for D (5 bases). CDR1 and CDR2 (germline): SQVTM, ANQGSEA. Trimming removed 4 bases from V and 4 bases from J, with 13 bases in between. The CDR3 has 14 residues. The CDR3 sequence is CSVGTLGSTGELFF. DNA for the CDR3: TGCAGCGTTGGCACTTTGGGGAGCACCGGGGAGCTGTTTTTT.

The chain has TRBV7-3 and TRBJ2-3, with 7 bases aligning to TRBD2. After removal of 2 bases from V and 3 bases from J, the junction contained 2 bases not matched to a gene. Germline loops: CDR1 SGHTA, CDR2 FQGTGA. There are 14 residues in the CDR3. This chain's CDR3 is CASSLAGVTDTQYF. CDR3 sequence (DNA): TGTGCCAGCAGCTTAGCGGGAGTGACAGATACGCAGTATTTT.

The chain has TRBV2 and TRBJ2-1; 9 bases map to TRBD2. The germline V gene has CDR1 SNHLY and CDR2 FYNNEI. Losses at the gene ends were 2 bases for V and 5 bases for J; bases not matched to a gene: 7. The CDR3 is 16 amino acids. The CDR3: CASSEPAGGPHNEQFF. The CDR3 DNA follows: TGTGCCAGCAGTGAACCGGCGGGAGGGCCCCACAATGAGCAGTTCTTC.

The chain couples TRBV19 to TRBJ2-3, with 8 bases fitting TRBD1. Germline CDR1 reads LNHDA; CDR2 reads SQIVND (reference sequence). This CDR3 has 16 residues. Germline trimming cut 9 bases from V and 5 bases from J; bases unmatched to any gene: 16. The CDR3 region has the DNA TGTGCCAGCTCCCCTGAATCAGGGGGCTTCGGAGATACGCAGTATTTT. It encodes CASSPESGGFGDTQYF.

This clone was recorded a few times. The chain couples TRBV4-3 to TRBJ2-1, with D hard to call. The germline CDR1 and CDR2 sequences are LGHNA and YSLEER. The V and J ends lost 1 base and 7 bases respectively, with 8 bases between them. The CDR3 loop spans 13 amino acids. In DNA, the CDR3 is TGCGCCAGCAGCCAAGTCGGTCAAAATGAGCAGTTCTTC. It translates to CASSQVGQNEQFF.

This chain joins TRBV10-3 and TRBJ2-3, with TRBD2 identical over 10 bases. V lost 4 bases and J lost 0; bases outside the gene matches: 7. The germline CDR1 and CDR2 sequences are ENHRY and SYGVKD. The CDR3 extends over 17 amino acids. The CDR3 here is CAISALAGRISTDTQYF. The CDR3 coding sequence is TGTGCCATCAGTGCACTAGCGGGGAGGATTAGCACAGATACGCAGTATTTT.

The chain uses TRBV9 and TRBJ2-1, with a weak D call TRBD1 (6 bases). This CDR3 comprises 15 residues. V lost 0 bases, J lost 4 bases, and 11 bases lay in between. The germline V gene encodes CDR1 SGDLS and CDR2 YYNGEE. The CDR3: CASSVGPGDYNEQFF. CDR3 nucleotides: TGTGCCAGCAGCGTAGGGCCAGGGGATTACAATGAGCAGTTCTTC.

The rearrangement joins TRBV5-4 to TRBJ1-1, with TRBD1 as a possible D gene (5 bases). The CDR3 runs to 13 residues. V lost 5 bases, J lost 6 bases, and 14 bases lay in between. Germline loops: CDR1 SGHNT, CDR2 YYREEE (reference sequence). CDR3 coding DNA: TGTGCCAGCAGGAGAGACAGAAGACCTGAAGCTTTCTTT. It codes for CASRRDRRPEAFF.

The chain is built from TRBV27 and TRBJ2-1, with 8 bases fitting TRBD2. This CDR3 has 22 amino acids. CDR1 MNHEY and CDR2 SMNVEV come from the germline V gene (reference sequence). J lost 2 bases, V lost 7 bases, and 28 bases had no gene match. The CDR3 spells CASTHGQGRSSGISGTYNEQFF. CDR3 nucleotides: TGTGCCAGCACCCATGGGCAGGGGAGGAGTAGCGGGATAAGTGGGACCTACAATGAGCAGTTCTTC.

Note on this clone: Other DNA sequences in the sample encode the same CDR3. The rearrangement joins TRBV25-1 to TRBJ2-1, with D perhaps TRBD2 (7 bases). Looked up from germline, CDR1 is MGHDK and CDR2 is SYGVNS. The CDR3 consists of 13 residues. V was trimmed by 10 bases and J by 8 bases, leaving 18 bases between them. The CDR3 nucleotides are TGTGCCACCTCGTGGGGGGGCAGAGATGAGCAGTTCTTC. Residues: CATSWGGRDEQFF. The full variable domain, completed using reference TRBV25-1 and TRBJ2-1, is EADIYQTPRYLVIGTGKKITLECSQTMGHDKMYWYQQDPGMELHLIHYSYGVNSTEKGDLSSESTVSRIRTEHFPLTLESARPSHTSQYLCATSWGGRDEQFFGPGTRLTVL.

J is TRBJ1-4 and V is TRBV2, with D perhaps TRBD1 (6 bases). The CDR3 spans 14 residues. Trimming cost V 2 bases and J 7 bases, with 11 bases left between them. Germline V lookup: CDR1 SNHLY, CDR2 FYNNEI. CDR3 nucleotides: TGTGCCAGCAGTGAACAGGGGTTGAGTGAAAAACTGTTTTTT. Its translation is CASSEQGLSEKLFF.

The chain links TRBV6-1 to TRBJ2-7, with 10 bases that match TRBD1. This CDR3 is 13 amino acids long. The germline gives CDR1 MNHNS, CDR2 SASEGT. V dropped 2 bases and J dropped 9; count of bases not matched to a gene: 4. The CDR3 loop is CASSERDRGGQYV. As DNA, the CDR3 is TGTGCCAGCAGTGAAAGGGACAGGGGAGGGCAGTACGTC.

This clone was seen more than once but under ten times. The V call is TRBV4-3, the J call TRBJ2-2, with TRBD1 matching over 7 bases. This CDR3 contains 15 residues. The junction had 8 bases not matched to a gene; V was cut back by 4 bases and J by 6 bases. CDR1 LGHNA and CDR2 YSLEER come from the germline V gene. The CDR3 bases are TGCGCCAGCAGCCCATCTTGGCAGGGGGCCGGGGAGCTGTTTTTT. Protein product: CASSPSWQGAGELFF.